The 20 T cell receptor beta chains listed next were all sequenced from one sample in a study of CD8+CD57+ T cells in acquired aplastic anemia. The authors sequenced patients whose flow cytometry had shown CD8+CD57+ cell expansion. Genomic DNA served as template for TCR beta VDJ and CDR3 profiling. Each CDR3 protein is one row after TCRdb ran MiXCR on the reads. The sample lists 250,000 to 300,000 distinct CDR3 sequences, roughly 53% occurring once. Sequencing used sorted CD4+, CD8+, or CD8+CD57+ T cells (not recorded which) from PBMCs. These receptors all stem from a human donor with aplastic anemia.

V is TRBV5-1 and J is TRBJ1-2; D gene unclear. Germline CDR1 reads SGHRS; CDR2 reads YFSETQ. The germline V and J ends were trimmed by 0 bases and 6 bases, with 12 bases remaining between them. The CDR3 is 14 residues long. In DNA, the CDR3 is TGCGCCAGCAGCTTGGCCCTACCCGGGAATGGCTACACCTTC. Translated, it gives CASSLALPGNGYTF. Supplemented by reference TRBV5-1 and TRBJ1-2, the full variable domain reads KAGVTQTPRYLIKTRGQQVTLSCSPISGHRSVSWYQQTPGQGLQFLFEYFSETQRNKGNFPGRFSGRQFSNSRSEMNVSTLELGDSALYLCASSLALPGNGYTFGSGTRLTVV.

This clonotype was observed a handful of times. The CDR3 DNA follows: TGCAGTGCGAGTCAAGACAGGGATGGATTCTACGAGCAGTACTTC. Translating gives CSASQDRDGFYEQYF. The J gene is TRBJ2-7, the V gene TRBV20-1; TRBD1 matches at 7 bases. Germline V gives CDR1 DFQATT, CDR2 SNEGSKA (reference sequence). V was clipped by 6 bases and J by 3 bases; unmatched bases: 14. This CDR3 region has 15 residues.

V and J are TRBV20-1 and TRBJ2-3, with 11 nucleotides matching TRBD1. This CDR3 comprises 15 residues. The junction had 12 bases not matched to a gene; V was cut back by 7 bases and J by 6 bases. Germline V gene data show CDR1 as DFQATT and CDR2 as SNEGSKA (reference sequence). Written as DNA, the CDR3 is TGCAGTGTAAGGAAAGGGACAGGGGGAGCGGATACGCAGTATTTT. Protein: CSVRKGTGGADTQYF.

The chain uses TRBV4-1 and TRBJ1-3; D gene uncertain. V was shortened by 0 bases and J by 6 bases, with 12 bases between the two germline ends. This CDR3 has 15 amino acids. In germline, CDR1 is MGHRA, CDR2 YSYEKL. CDR3 bases: TGCGCCAGCAGCCAAGATGCTGACTTTGCAAACACCATATATTTT. Translated, it gives CASSQDADFANTIYF.

V gene TRBV5-1 combines with J gene TRBJ2-7; 9 bases fit TRBD1. The CDR3 contains 16 residues. V lost 3 bases and J lost 7; bases outside the gene matches: 14. Germline V CDR1 and CDR2: SGHRS, YFSETQ. The DNA of the CDR3 is TGCGCCAGCAGCTCAGCTACAGGGGGCACGATGGGGGAGCAGTACTTC. Protein product: CASSSATGGTMGEQYF.

At least ten counts were recorded for this clonotype. The V call is TRBV12-3 or TRBV12-4, the J call TRBJ1-3; D is unresolved. Trimming pared 3 bases from V and 2 bases from J, leaving 8 bases between. This CDR3 spans 14 amino acids. CDR3 coding DNA: TGTGCCAGCAGTTTGAGAGAAGCTGGAAACACCATATATTTT. This sequence encodes CASSLREAGNTIYF.

This clonotype was detected ten times or more. This rearrangement joins TRBV7-3 to TRBJ1-6, with 7 positions matching TRBD1. In germline, CDR1 is SGHTA, CDR2 FQGTGA. The CDR3 has 15 amino acids. Unmatched junction bases numbered 2, after V lost 5 bases and J lost 1 base. CDR3 in amino acids: CASSQGQSYNSPLHF. DNA of the CDR3: TGTGCCAGCAGCCAGGGACAGTCCTATAATTCACCCCTCCACTTT.

This chain connects TRBV19 to TRBJ1-1, with D uncertain. Between the trimmed V and J ends, which lost 3 bases and 1 base, there was a span of 6 bases. The CDR3 covers 13 residues. CDR1 is LNHDA and CDR2 is SQIVND in the germline V gene (reference sequence). This CDR3 reads CASSMVANTEAFF. CDR3 bases: TGTGCCAGTAGTATGGTTGCGAACACTGAAGCTTTCTTT.

The chain joins TRBV20-1 to TRBJ1-2; 7 nucleotides agree with TRBD1. CDR3 length equals 11 residues. The germline CDR1 and CDR2 sequences are DFQATT and SNEGSKA (reference sequence). The V gene end was trimmed by 6 bases and the J gene end by 8 bases; junction bases not matched to a gene: 6. The CDR3 loop is CSAIQGTGYTF. CDR3 sequence (DNA): TGCAGTGCGATACAGGGGACGGGCTACACCTTC.

In its sample, this clonotype was seen once. As DNA, the CDR3 is TGTGCCATCAGTGAGGGAACGGGCTATGAGCAGTTCTTC. Its translation: CAISEGTGYEQFF. This sequence joins TRBV10-3 and TRBJ2-1; D gene uncertain. Trimming took off 2 bases at V and 8 bases at J, with 10 bases between the two ends. Germline V gene lookup returns CDR1 ENHRY and CDR2 SYGVKD. This CDR3 contains 13 residues.

The chain links TRBV20-1 to TRBJ1-2, with no clear D. This CDR3 is 11 amino acids long. V lost 6 bases and J 7 bases, leaving 12 bases between the germline ends. The V gene's germline CDR1 is DFQATT and CDR2 SNEGSKA (reference sequence). The CDR3, as DNA: TGCAGTGCCGTGACTTCGGTTGGCTACACCTTC. This codes for CSAVTSVGYTF.

At least ten counts were recorded for this clonotype. The chain links TRBV3-1 to TRBJ1-1; a weak D match, TRBD1 (5 bases). Trimming left V 3 bases short and J 8 bases short, with 13 bases between. CDR3 size: 13 residues. Germline V CDR1 and CDR2: LGHDT, YNNKEL (reference sequence). The CDR3 here is CASSQGPGREAFF. CDR3 in DNA: TGTGCCAGCAGCCAGGGTCCGGGACGGGAAGCTTTCTTT.

Details on this clonotype: Germline and junction disagree at one end, which may indicate a read error. As DNA, the CDR3 is TGCGCCAGCAGCCAATTCTTGGGCAATCAACCCCAGCATTTT. Its translation: CASSQFLGNQPQHF. The V and J genes are TRBV4-3 and TRBJ1-5; D unclear. Germline-derived CDR1 and CDR2 are LGHNA and YSLEER. This CDR3 region has 14 residues.

This clonotype was seen ten or more times. The chain uses TRBV2 and TRBJ2-3, with a possible D match to TRBD1 (6 bases). The ends were cut back, 2 bases at V and 2 bases at J, with 8 bases in the middle. The germline V gene has CDR1 SNHLY and CDR2 FYNNEI. This CDR3 comprises 14 residues. The CDR3 nucleotides read TGTGCCAGCAGTGAACAGGGGACCACAGATACGCAGTATTTT. Protein: CASSEQGTTDTQYF.

This sequence joins TRBV10-1 and TRBJ2-5, with D possibly matching TRBD2 (6 bases). The CDR3 extends over 15 amino acids. CDR1 is WNHNN and CDR2 is SYGVQD in the germline V gene (reference sequence). V shed 5 bases and J shed 5 bases, with 18 bases lying between them. Here the CDR3 DNA reads TGCGCCAGCAGTAGTACTGGAGGGGCAGGTGAGACCCAGTACTTC. It codes for CASSSTGGAGETQYF.

The chain couples TRBV7-2 to TRBJ2-7; 7 bases agree with TRBD2. The CDR3 totals 14 residues. With V trimmed by 2 bases and J by 2 bases, 3 bases remained unmatched. Per germline, CDR1 SGHTA and CDR2 FQGNSA. The CDR3 loop is CASSLSSGTYEQYF. The CDR3 coding sequence is TGTGCCAGCAGCTTATCGAGCGGGACCTACGAGCAGTACTTC.

Many counts were recorded for this clonotype. This sequence joins TRBV20-1 and TRBJ1-2, with 9 positions matching TRBD1. The CDR3 loop spans 15 amino acids. The trim removed 5 bases at V and 4 bases at J, leaving 11 bases unmatched. The V gene's germline CDR1 is DFQATT and CDR2 SNEGSKA (reference sequence). DNA of the CDR3: TGCAGTGCTCTATCGGGACAGGGAGGAGGCTATGGCTACACCTTC. It codes for CSALSGQGGGYGYTF.

This clonotype was observed at least ten times. This chain uses TRBV6-5 with TRBJ1-2; possibly TRBD1 for D (5 bases). CDR1 and CDR2 from the germline V gene are MNHEY and SVGAGI. V gave up 0 bases and J gave up 0 bases, with 17 bases separating them. This CDR3 is built from 18 residues. The CDR3 DNA sequence: TGTGCCAGCAGTTACTCTGCCAATCGGGGGGGGGCTAACTATGGCTACACCTTC. It specifies CASSYSANRGGANYGYTF.

The rearrangement uses TRBV19 and TRBJ1-2; 8 bases match TRBD1. The CDR3 has 13 residues. Trimming removed 6 bases from V and 5 bases from J; junction bases left unmatched: 5. The germline CDR1 and CDR2 sequences are LNHDA and SQIVND (reference sequence). In DNA, the CDR3 is TGTGCCAGTAGGCAGGGACAGGCGTATGGCTACACCTTC. Its protein is CASRQGQAYGYTF. Supplemented by reference TRBV19 and TRBJ1-2, the full variable domain reads DGGITQSPKYLFRKEGQNVTLSCEQNLNHDAMYWYRQDPGQGLRLIYYSQIVNDFQKGDIAEGYSVSREKKESFPLTVTSAQKNPTAFYLCASRQGQAYGYTFGSGTRLTVV.

This clonotype was seen repeatedly, ten times or more. J is TRBJ2-3 and V is TRBV20-1; D possibly corresponds to TRBD2 (5 bases). V was clipped by 6 bases and J by 8 bases, with 18 bases between them. Germline-derived CDR1 and CDR2 are DFQATT and SNEGSKA (reference sequence). The CDR3 sequence is 13 residues long. The CDR3 nucleotides are TGCAGTGCCTGCTCCCCCCCGGGGTGTACGCAGTATTTT. Protein sequence: CSACSPPGCTQYF.